A single sample is the source of the 27 T cell receptor beta chains below, sequenced in a study of blood T cell repertoires in COVID-19. This table comes from immunoSEQ multiplex PCR, and its TCRdb copy is limited to in-frame clones, with some not included. There are 200,000 to 250,000 clones in the sample; less than 90% occur only once, and less than 7% lies in the top ten. Sequenced sample: PBMCs or T cells enriched from blood (not recorded which). Receptor source: a woman in her 40s who had recovered from COVID-19.

The rearrangement links TRBV12-3 or TRBV12-4 to TRBJ1-3; D gene ambiguous. Trimming left V 6 bases short and J 2 bases short, with 8 bases between. The CDR3 is made up of 13 amino acids. CDR3 DNA sequence: TGTGCCAGCAGCTGGAGGACTGGAAACACCATATATTTT. Protein: CASSWRTGNTIYF.

Remarks on this clone: A clone one base away is much larger, so this may be a read error. This chain joins TRBV13 and TRBJ2-7; 7 bases agree with TRBD2. The CDR3 is 15 amino acids. CDR1 is PRHDT, CDR2 FYEKMQ, per germline (reference sequence). CDR3 coding DNA: TGTCCCAGCAGCTTAGACGGGGGAGGGCCGGGGGAGCAGTACTTC. Protein: CPSSLDGGGPGEQYF.

The rearrangement joins TRBV5-1 to TRBJ2-3, with TRBD1 identical over 9 bases. CDR1 is SGHRS, CDR2 YFSETQ, per germline. The CDR3 consists of 16 residues. J gave up 1 base and V 2 bases, and 5 bases lay outside the gene matches. CDR3 loop: CASSLGQGMGTDTQYF. The CDR3 DNA reads as TGCGCCAGCAGCTTAGGACAGGGGATGGGCACAGATACGCAGTATTTT.

This clone was recorded only once. This sequence joins TRBV27 and TRBJ2-2, with D unclear. The CDR3 runs 15 residues. V was cut by 1 base and J by 4 bases, with 10 bases left in between. Germline V gene sequence: CDR1 MNHEY, CDR2 SMNVEV (reference sequence). CDR3: CASSLYYHGTGELFF. Here the CDR3 DNA reads TGTGCCAGCAGTTTATACTATCATGGCACCGGGGAGCTGTTTTTT.

This clone was seen once. CDR3 bases: TGTGCCAGCAGTGAACTGGGCGTGTACGAGCAGTACGTC. Translating gives CASSELGVYEQYV. The chain combines TRBV6-1 with TRBJ2-7; D gene ambiguous. CDR3 size: 13 residues. Germline CDR1 is MNHNS and CDR2 is SASEGT. The V gene lost 2 bases and the J gene lost 4 bases, with 9 bases spanning the gap.

This clone was observed a few times. The chain couples TRBV3-1 (or the pseudogene TRBV3-2) to TRBJ2-7; maybe TRBD2 (6 bases). The CDR3 is 14 residues long. Trimming left V 4 bases short and J 1 base short, with 11 bases between. Looked up from germline, CDR1 is LGHDT and CDR2 is YNNKEL (reference sequence). CDR3 DNA sequence: TGTGCCAGCAGCCCCGCGGGGCGGTCCTACGAGCAGTACTTC. Amino acid sequence: CASSPAGRSYEQYF.

This chain uses TRBV5-4 with TRBJ2-3; 8 bases are shared with TRBD2. The V gene end was trimmed by 0 bases and the J gene end by 0 bases; junction bases not matched to a gene: 3. Per germline, CDR1 SGHNT and CDR2 YYREEE (reference sequence). The CDR3 extends over 16 amino acids. This CDR3 reads CASSLGGLVSTDTQYF. DNA of the CDR3: TGTGCCAGCAGCTTGGGGGGACTAGTAAGCACAGATACGCAGTATTTT. The full variable domain, completed using reference TRBV5-4 and TRBJ2-3, is ETGVTQSPTHLIKTRGQQVTLRCSSQSGHNTVSWYQQALGQGPQFIFQYYREEENGRGNFPPRFSGLQFPNYSSELNVNALELDDSALYLCASSLGGLVSTDTQYFGPGTRLTVL.

This clone was seen only once. The V call is TRBV28, the J call TRBJ2-1; 10 bases line up with TRBD2. CDR1 is MDHEN and CDR2 is SYDVKM in the germline V gene. The junction had 11 bases not matched to a gene; V was cut back by 1 base and J by 5 bases. The CDR3 sequence is 18 residues long. The CDR3 spells CASSLYGLTSGVNNEQFF. CDR3 DNA: TGTGCCAGCAGTTTATACGGCCTTACTAGCGGGGTGAACAATGAGCAGTTCTTC.

The chain couples TRBV7-2 to TRBJ1-1, with 9 bases identical to TRBD1. The trim removed 4 bases at V and 7 bases at J, leaving 7 bases unmatched. Per germline, CDR1 SGHTA and CDR2 FQGNSA. The CDR3 runs 14 residues. CDR3 coding DNA: TGTGCCAGCAGCTCCGGGACAGGGAAGGGTGAAGCTTTCTTT. Its translation: CASSSGTGKGEAFF.

The chain couples TRBV19 to TRBJ2-3; D gene ambiguous. The germline gives CDR1 LNHDA, CDR2 SQIVND (reference sequence). The CDR3 totals 13 residues. Trimming cost V 2 bases and J 6 bases, with 9 bases left between them. The CDR3: CASSISSSDTQYF. Here the CDR3 DNA reads TGTGCCAGTAGTATAAGTAGTTCTGATACGCAGTATTTT.

This clone has more than one count but fewer than ten. The chain employs TRBV10-1 and TRBJ2-3; 8 bases are shared with TRBD2. This CDR3 region has 16 residues. The ends lost 2 bases at V and 4 bases at J; junction bases unmatched: 8. Germline values: CDR1 WNHNN, CDR2 SYGVQD (reference sequence). The CDR3 loop reads CASSETRGGISDTQYF. The CDR3 DNA reads as TGCGCCAGCAGTGAGACCCGCGGGGGGATTTCAGATACGCAGTATTTT.

The rearrangement uses TRBV2 and TRBJ2-1; TRBD2 aligns across 14 bases. The CDR3 runs to 14 residues. J gave up 10 bases and V 7 bases, and 6 bases lay outside the gene matches. Germline V gene lookup returns CDR1 SNHLY and CDR2 FYNNEI. The CDR3 nucleotides read TGTGCCAGCAAGGGACTAGCGGGGGTTGGGGAGCAGTTCTTC. This codes for CASKGLAGVGEQFF.

This sequence joins TRBV7-9 and TRBJ1-4; 9 bases are a match to TRBD1. The V gene end was trimmed by 2 bases and the J gene end by 8 bases; junction bases not matched to a gene: 6. Germline values: CDR1 SEHNR, CDR2 FQNEAQ (reference sequence). The CDR3 length is 15 residues. The CDR3 sequence is CASSLWDRVGEKLFF. Written as DNA, the CDR3 is TGTGCCAGCAGCTTATGGGACAGGGTTGGAGAAAAACTGTTTTTT.

The chain combines TRBV28 with TRBJ1-5; D is unclear. CDR1 and CDR2 from the germline V gene are MDHEN and SYDVKM. CDR3 length equals 15 residues. Trimming pared 2 bases from V and 7 bases from J, leaving 15 bases between. CDR3 amino acids: CASSLRRDMEQPQHF. The CDR3 bases are TGTGCCAGCAGTTTACGGCGGGATATGGAACAGCCCCAGCATTTT.

V is TRBV30 and J is TRBJ1-2; 9 bases fit TRBD1. CDR1 and CDR2 (germline): GTSNPN, SVGIG (reference sequence). CDR3 length: 14 residues. V lost 3 bases to trimming and J lost 8 bases; unmatched junction nucleotides: 10. CDR3: CAWRDNRGRWGYTF. CDR3 in DNA: TGTGCCTGGAGAGACAACAGGGGGCGGTGGGGCTACACCTTC. Together with reference TRBV30 and TRBJ1-2, the CDR3 gives the full variable domain: SQTIHQWPATLVQPVGSPLSLECTVEGTSNPNLYWYRQAAGRGLQLLFYSVGIGQISSEVPQNLSASRPQDRQFILSSKKLLLSDSGFYLCAWRDNRGRWGYTFGSGTRLTVV.

The chain uses TRBV11-3 and TRBJ2-3; 7 bases map to TRBD1. CDR1 and CDR2 (germline): SGHNT, YENEEA. This CDR3 comprises 14 residues. V was pared by 5 bases and J by 6 bases, with 8 bases of the junction left unmatched. The CDR3 here is CASSPGQTWDTQYF. The DNA for the CDR3 is TGTGCCAGCAGCCCGGGACAGACTTGGGATACGCAGTATTTT.

The chain links TRBV27 to TRBJ2-7; 9 bases match TRBD2. In germline, CDR1 is MNHEY, CDR2 SMNVEV (reference sequence). V shed 2 bases and J 6 bases; nucleotides not matched to a gene: 5. The CDR3 runs to 14 residues. This CDR3 is CASSLSSGSGEQYF. CDR3 DNA sequence: TGTGCCAGCAGTTTAAGTAGCGGGAGTGGCGAGCAGTACTTC.

J is TRBJ1-2 and V is TRBV29-1; 11 bases agree with TRBD1. The V gene end was trimmed by 7 bases and the J gene end by 8 bases; junction bases not matched to a gene: 6. CDR1 and CDR2 (germline): SQVTM, ANQGSEA. The CDR3 loop spans 12 amino acids. The CDR3 DNA follows: TGCAGCGCAGGGGACAGGGGGAAAGGCTACACCTTC. As protein: CSAGDRGKGYTF.

Only a few counts were recorded for this clone. V gene TRBV9 combines with J gene TRBJ2-2; weak D call: TRBD2 (6 bases). Trimming took off 4 bases at V and 1 base at J, with 14 bases between the two ends. CDR1 and CDR2 (germline): SGDLS, YYNGEE. The CDR3 sequence is 16 residues long. This CDR3 is CASSYLGGGNTGELFF. The CDR3 coding sequence is TGTGCCAGCAGCTACCTGGGAGGAGGGAACACCGGGGAGCTGTTTTTT. Together with reference TRBV9 and TRBJ2-2, the CDR3 gives the full variable domain: DSGVTQTPKHLITATGQRVTLRCSPRSGDLSVYWYQQSLDQGLQFLIQYYNGEERAKGNILERFSAQQFPDLHSELNLSSLELGDSALYFCASSYLGGGNTGELFFGEGSRLTVL.

The rearrangement links TRBV21-1 to TRBJ2-7; the table names TRBD2, a call not compared with the DNA. TRBV21-1 corresponds to a pseudogene. There are 17 residues in the CDR3. The CDR3 spells CASSKEELGSDSYEQYV. The CDR3 DNA follows: TGTGCCAGCAGCAAAGAGGAGTTGGGGAGTGACTCCTACGAGCAGTACGTC.

V gene TRBV29-1 combines with J gene TRBJ2-2; D ambiguous. The CDR3 is 12 residues long. The V end was cut by 4 bases, the J end by 2 bases, with 5 bases between. Germline V gene data show CDR1 as SQVTM and CDR2 as ANQGSEA. The DNA for the CDR3 is TGCAGCGTTGTATCTAACACCGGGGAGCTGTTTTTT. Translating it yields CSVVSNTGELFF.

This clone has more than one count but fewer than ten. The J gene is TRBJ1-1, the V gene TRBV10-2, with a possible D match to TRBD1 (5 bases). V shed 5 bases and J shed 1 base, with 8 bases lying between them. Germline V gene lookup returns CDR1 WSHSY and CDR2 SAAADI. The CDR3 extends over 13 amino acids. The CDR3 reads CASSFRENTEAFF. CDR3 coding DNA: TGCGCCAGCAGTTTCAGGGAGAACACTGAAGCTTTCTTT.

The chain links TRBV7-7 to TRBJ2-2; 9 positions match TRBD2. J was trimmed by 4 bases and V by 5 bases; bases with no gene match: 8. The CDR3 sequence is 16 residues long. Germline V gene lookup returns CDR1 SSHAT and CDR2 FNYEAQ (reference sequence). The DNA of the CDR3 is TGTGCCAGCAGCCAACGGATAGCGGGAGCCACCGGGGAGCTGTTTTTT. Its protein product is CASSQRIAGATGELFF.

The rearrangement uses TRBV28 and TRBJ1-1; D gene uncertain. Looked up from germline, CDR1 is MDHEN and CDR2 is SYDVKM. V lost 3 bases and J lost 5, with 19 bases in between. This CDR3 contains 16 residues. For the CDR3, the DNA is TGTGCCAGCAGTTTGGCCCTCGGCGGGGTAAGGACTGAAGCTTTCTTT. Amino acid sequence: CASSLALGGVRTEAFF. Full variable domain (remainder filled in from reference TRBV28 and TRBJ1-1): DVKVTQSSRYLVKRTGEKVFLECVQDMDHENMFWYRQDPGLGLRLIYFSYDVKMKEKGDIPEGYSVSREKKERFSLILESASTNQTSMYLCASSLALGGVRTEAFFGQGTRLTVV.

This chain links TRBV28 with TRBJ1-6; TRBD1 aligns across 7 bases. Germline CDR1 and CDR2: MDHEN and SYDVKM. With V trimmed by 7 bases and J by 7 bases, 7 bases remained unmatched. The CDR3 consists of 14 residues. CDR3 DNA sequence: TGTGCCAGCAAGTACGGGACAGTAAATTCACCCCTCCACTTT. Its translation is CASKYGTVNSPLHF.

V and J are TRBV6-2 or TRBV6-3 and TRBJ1-2; 9 bases fit TRBD1. The CDR3 spans 15 residues. The germline gives CDR1 MNHEY, CDR2 SVGEGT. The J segment lost 3 bases and the V segment lost 6 bases, leaving 8 bases of the junction unmatched. CDR3 DNA: TGTGCCAGCAGCACCTGGACAGGGGCCGACTATGGCTACACCTTC. Residues: CASSTWTGADYGYTF.

V is TRBV19 and J is TRBJ2-3; TRBD1 aligns across 7 bases. CDR3 size: 14 residues. The V gene's germline CDR1 is LNHDA and CDR2 SQIVND (reference sequence). J was trimmed by 1 base and V by 6 bases; bases with no gene match: 4. CDR3 residues: CASRHQGGTDTQYF. CDR3 nucleotides: TGTGCCAGTAGGCATCAGGGGGGCACAGATACGCAGTATTTT.